This T cell receptor (beta chain) was sequenced in a study of T cell changes during pregnancy in multiple sclerosis. V lost 7 bases to trimming and J lost 5 bases; unmatched junction nucleotides: 5. CDR3 size: 14 residues. Germline CDR1 and CDR2: MNHNS and SASEGT. Using immunoSEQ multiplex PCR, the repertoire was profiled, and TCRdb retains in-frame clones only, with some absent. The sample carries 85,000 to 130,000 clones, more than 80% recorded once. The chain recombines TRBV6-1 with TRBJ2-1; 10 positions agree with TRBD1. The sample here was peripheral blood, taken in the second trimester of pregnancy. The sequence came from a female donor with multiple sclerosis, enrolled in a pregnancy study. Here the CDR3 DNA reads TGTGCCAGCAAGCGGGACAGGGGAAACAATGAGCAGTTCTTC. Translation: CASKRDRGNNEQFF.